This entry concerns a single T cell receptor beta chain. Produced via immunoSEQ multiplex PCR; TCRdb's table is partial and in-frame only. The repertoire holds roughly 84,000 clones, 70% to 90% seen once, with about 16% in the top ten. The sample originates from a study of blood T cell repertoires in COVID-19. The J segment lost 2 bases and the V segment lost 6 bases, leaving 5 bases of the junction unmatched. CDR3 size: 15 residues. Germline-derived CDR1 and CDR2 are MNHEY and SVGEGT. This clonotype originated in a woman older than 75 with acute or convalescent COVID-19. This chain links TRBV6-2 or TRBV6-3 with TRBJ2-2; the match to TRBD2 covers 8 bases. Sequencing was done on a sample of peripheral blood. The CDR3, as DNA: TGTGCCAGCAGCTTAGCGGGGAAAAACACCGGGGAGCTGTTTTTT. It codes for CASSLAGKNTGELFF.